This T cell receptor beta chain was identified during a study of T-cell reconstitution after alpha-beta-depleted transplantation in children. Study observations and caveats: Expanded graft clones numbering several hundred reportedly gave rise to alpha-beta T cells about two months after transplant. Newly produced T cells mostly provided counts and TCRbeta diversity after one year, as hyperexpanded clones declined.

Preparation of the TCRbeta library was carried out with unique molecular identifiers. TCRdb called the PCR reads again in MiXCR, with one record for every CDR3 protein. Of about 440,000 distinct CDR3 sequences listed, 43% are singletons. This clonotype occurred many times. The antigen is undetermined. J gave up 5 bases and V 0 bases, and 6 bases lay outside the gene matches. This CDR3 is 15 amino acids long. The germline V gene has CDR1 DFQATT and CDR2 SNEGSKA (reference sequence). The TCR originated in a girl aged 2 to 9 with aplastic anemia, due to receive a stem cell transplant. The gene calls are TRBV20-1 and TRBJ2-5; TRBD2 aligns across 10 bases. Sequenced material: PBMCs, taken before TCRalphabeta/CD19-depleted stem cell transplant. The DNA for the CDR3 is TGCAGTGCTAGAGATGGAGCGGGAGGGCCGGAGACCCAGTACTTC. Its protein is CSARDGAGGPETQYF.